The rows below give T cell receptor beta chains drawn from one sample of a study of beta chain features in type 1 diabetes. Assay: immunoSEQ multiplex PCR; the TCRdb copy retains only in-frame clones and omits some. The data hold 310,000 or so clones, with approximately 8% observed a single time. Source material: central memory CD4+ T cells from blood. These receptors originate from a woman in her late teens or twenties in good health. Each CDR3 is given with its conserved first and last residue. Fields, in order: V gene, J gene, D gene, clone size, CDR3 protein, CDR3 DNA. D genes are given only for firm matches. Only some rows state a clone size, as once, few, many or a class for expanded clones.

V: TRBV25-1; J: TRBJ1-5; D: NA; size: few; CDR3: CASSGKHGENQPQHF; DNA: TGTGCCAGCAGTGGAAAACATGGGGAGAATCAGCCCCAGCATTTT
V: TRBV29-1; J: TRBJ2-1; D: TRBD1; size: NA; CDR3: CSVDVTGLNEQFF; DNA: TGCAGCGTTGACGTGACAGGGTTAAATGAGCAGTTCTTC
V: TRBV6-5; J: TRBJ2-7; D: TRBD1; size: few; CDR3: CASSYLQGSVYEQYF; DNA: TGTGCCAGCAGTTACCTACAGGGGTCGGTATACGAGCAGTACTTC
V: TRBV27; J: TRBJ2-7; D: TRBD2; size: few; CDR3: CASRGSGRALYEQYF; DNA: TGTGCCAGCAGGGGGAGCGGGAGGGCCCTCTACGAGCAGTACTTC
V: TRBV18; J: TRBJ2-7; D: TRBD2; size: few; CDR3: CASSPGAGELGEQYF; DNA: TGTGCCAGCTCACCAGGAGCGGGAGAACTGGGCGAGCAGTACTTC
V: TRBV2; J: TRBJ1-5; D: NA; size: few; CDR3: CASSENSGGGGNQPQHF; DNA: TGTGCCAGCAGTGAGAATAGTGGGGGGGGAGGCAATCAGCCCCAGCATTTT
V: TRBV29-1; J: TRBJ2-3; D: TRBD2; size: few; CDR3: CSVSSGTFTDTQYF; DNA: TGCAGCGTTTCTAGCGGTACTTTCACAGATACGCAGTATTTT
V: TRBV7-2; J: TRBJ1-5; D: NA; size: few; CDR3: CASSPGMNQPQHF; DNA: TGTGCCAGCAGCCCCGGAATGAATCAGCCCCAGCATTTT
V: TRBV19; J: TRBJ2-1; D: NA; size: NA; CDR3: CASRESDSNYNEQFF; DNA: TGTGCCAGTAGGGAATCGGACAGCAACTACAATGAGCAGTTCTTC
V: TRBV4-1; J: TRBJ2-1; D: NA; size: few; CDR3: CASSQGRVNHEQFF; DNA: TGCGCCAGCAGCCAAGGTAGGGTCAACCATGAGCAGTTCTTC
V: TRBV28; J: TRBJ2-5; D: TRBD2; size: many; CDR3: CASTPTPGGETQYF; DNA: TGTGCCAGCACCCCGACTCCCGGGGGGGAGACCCAGTACTTC
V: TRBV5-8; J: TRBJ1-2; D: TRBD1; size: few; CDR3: CASSQRGQANYGYTF; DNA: TGTGCCAGCAGCCAACGTGGACAGGCTAACTATGGCTACACCTTC
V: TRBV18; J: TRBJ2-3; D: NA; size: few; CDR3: CASSLLASTDTQYF; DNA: TGTGCCAGCTCACTCCTAGCGAGCACAGATACGCAGTATTTT
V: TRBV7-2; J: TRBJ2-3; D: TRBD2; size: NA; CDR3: CASSSGRTDTQYF; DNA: TGTGCCAGCTCTAGCGGGAGAACAGATACGCAGTATTTT
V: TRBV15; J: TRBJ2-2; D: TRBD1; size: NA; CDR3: CATRRQGANTGELFF; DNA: TGTGCCACCAGAAGACAGGGGGCGAACACCGGGGAGCTGTTTTTT
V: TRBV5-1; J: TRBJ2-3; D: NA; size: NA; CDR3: CASSLRLKDTQYF; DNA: TGCGCCAGCAGCTTACGACTGAAAGATACGCAGTATTTT
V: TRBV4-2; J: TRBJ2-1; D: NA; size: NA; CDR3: CASSQGRQTPYNEQFF; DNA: TGTGCCAGCAGCCAAGGGCGACAGACTCCCTACAATGAGCAGTTCTTC
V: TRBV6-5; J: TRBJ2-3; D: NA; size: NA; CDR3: CASSPQFTDTQYF; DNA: TGTGCCAGCAGTCCCCAATTTACAGATACGCAGTATTTT
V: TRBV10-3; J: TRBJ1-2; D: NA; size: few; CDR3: CAISENIRTGSYGYTF; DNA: TGTGCCATCAGTGAGAATATTCGGACCGGATCCTATGGCTACACCTTC
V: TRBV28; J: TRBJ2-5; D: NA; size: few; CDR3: CASSLGLRFQETQYF; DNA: TGTGCCAGCAGTTTGGGCCTGCGCTTCCAAGAGACCCAGTACTTC
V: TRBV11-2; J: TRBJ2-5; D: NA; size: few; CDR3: CASSREGSEVETQYF; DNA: TGTGCCAGCAGCCGCGAGGGTAGCGAGGTGGAGACCCAGTACTTC
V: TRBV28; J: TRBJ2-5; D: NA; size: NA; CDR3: CASSKRWRGETQYF; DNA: TGTGCCAGCAGTAAAAGGTGGAGGGGGGAGACCCAGTACTTC
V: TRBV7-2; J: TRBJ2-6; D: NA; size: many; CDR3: CASSLPPGAGANVLTF; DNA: TGTGCCAGCAGCTTACCGCCAGGGGCTGGGGCCAACGTCCTGACTTTC
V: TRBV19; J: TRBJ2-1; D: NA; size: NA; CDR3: CASSMGVASSIEQFF; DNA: TGTGCCAGTAGTATGGGGGTGGCTAGTTCCATTGAGCAGTTCTTC
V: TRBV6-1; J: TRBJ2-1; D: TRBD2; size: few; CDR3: CASSERRTSGIGSEQFF; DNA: TGTGCCAGCAGTGAGCGTCGAACTAGCGGGATCGGCTCTGAGCAGTTCTTC
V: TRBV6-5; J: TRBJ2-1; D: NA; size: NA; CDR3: CASGFEVGKFF; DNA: TGTGCCAGCGGTTTTGAGGTCGGGAAGTTCTTC
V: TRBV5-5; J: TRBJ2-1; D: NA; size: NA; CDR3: CASSWEGVRVYNEQFF; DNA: TGTGCCAGCAGCTGGGAAGGGGTGAGGGTTTACAATGAGCAGTTCTTC
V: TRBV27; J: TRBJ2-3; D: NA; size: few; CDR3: CASIRRGVGTATSDTQYF; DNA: TGTGCCAGCATCCGCCGCGGCGTCGGGACGGCGACCTCAGATACGCAGTATTTT
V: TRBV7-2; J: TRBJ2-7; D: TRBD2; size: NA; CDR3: CASRPTSLSSYEQYF; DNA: TGTGCCAGCAGGCCGACTAGCCTGAGCTCCTACGAGCAGTACTTC
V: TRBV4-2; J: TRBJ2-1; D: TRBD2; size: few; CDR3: CASSHDLGTSGRPTTRNEQFF; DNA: TGTGCCAGCAGCCATGACCTGGGGACTAGCGGGAGACCCACTACTAGGAATGAGCAGTTCTTC
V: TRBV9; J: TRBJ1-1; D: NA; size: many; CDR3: CASSVGQSMNTEAFF; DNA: TGTGCCAGCAGCGTAGGACAGAGCATGAACACTGAAGCTTTCTTT
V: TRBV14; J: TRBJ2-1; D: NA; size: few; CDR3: CASSLSSPYNEQFF; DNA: TGTGCCAGCAGTCTCTCATCCCCCTACAATGAGCAGTTCTTC
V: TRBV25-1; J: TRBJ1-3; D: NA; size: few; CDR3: CASSDPGATSQSGNTIYF; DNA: TGTGCCAGCAGTGATCCAGGGGCTACCTCACAGTCTGGAAACACCATATATTTT
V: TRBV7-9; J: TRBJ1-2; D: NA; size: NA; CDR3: CASSPLGLNYGYTF; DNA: TGTGCCAGCAGCCCCCTGGGGCTTAACTATGGCTACACCTTC
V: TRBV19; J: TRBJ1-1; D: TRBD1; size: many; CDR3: CASRDRETEAFF; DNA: TGTGCCAGTAGGGACAGGGAAACTGAAGCTTTCTTT
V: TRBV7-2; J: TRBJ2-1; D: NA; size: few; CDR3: CASSARAGGYNEQFF; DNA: TGTGCCAGCAGCGCCCGCGCGGGCGGGTACAATGAGCAGTTCTTC
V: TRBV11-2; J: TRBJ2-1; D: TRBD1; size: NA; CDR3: CASSPTGGAYNEQFF; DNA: TGTGCCAGCAGCCCGACAGGGGGCGCCTACAATGAGCAGTTCTTC
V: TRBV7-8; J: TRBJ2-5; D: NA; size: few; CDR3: CASSLGQTEKETQYF; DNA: TGTGCCAGCAGCTTAGGACAGACCGAGAAAGAGACCCAGTACTTC
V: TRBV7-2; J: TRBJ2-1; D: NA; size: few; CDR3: CASSQDYEQFF; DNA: TGTGCCAGCAGCCAGGACTATGAGCAGTTCTTC
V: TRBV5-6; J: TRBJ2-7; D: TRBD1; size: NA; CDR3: CASSWTGGAYTRDYEQYF; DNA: TGTGCCAGCAGCTGGACAGGGGGCGCATACACAAGAGACTACGAGCAGTACTTC
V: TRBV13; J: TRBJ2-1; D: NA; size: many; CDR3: CATTLLRRSSYNEQFF; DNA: TGTGCCACCACCCTATTGAGGCGGAGCTCCTACAATGAGCAGTTCTTC
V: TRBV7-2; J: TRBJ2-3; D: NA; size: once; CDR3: CASSLGNGPGTDTQYF; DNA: TGTGCCAGCAGCTTAGGAAACGGGCCGGGAACAGATACGCAGTATTTT
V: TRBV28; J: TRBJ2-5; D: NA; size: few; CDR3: CASADFVGGQETQYF; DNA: TGTGCCAGCGCAGACTTTGTAGGGGGACAAGAGACCCAGTACTTC
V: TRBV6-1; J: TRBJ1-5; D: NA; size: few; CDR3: CASSGTFIGQPQHF; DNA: TGTGCCAGCAGCGGGACATTTATTGGTCAGCCCCAGCATTTT
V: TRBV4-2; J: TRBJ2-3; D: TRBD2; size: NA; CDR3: CASSHHTSGRGTDTQYF; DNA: TGTGCCAGCAGCCATCATACTAGCGGGAGGGGCACAGATACGCAGTATTTT
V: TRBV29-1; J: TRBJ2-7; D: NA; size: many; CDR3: CSVALLEENPDAQYF; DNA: TGCAGCGTTGCTCTGTTAGAGGAGAACCCTGACGCGCAGTACTTC
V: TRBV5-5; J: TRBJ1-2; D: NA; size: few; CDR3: CASSLVSAEGGYTF; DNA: TGTGCCAGCAGCTTGGTCAGCGCCGAAGGAGGCTACACCTTC
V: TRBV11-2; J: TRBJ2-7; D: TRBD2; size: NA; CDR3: CASSLGGSGSGEQYF; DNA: TGTGCCAGCAGCTTAGGAGGGAGCGGGAGTGGCGAGCAGTACTTC
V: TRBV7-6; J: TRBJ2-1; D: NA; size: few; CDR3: CASSGRTASSYNEQFF; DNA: TGTGCCAGCAGCGGCCGGACTGCCAGCTCCTACAATGAGCAGTTCTTC
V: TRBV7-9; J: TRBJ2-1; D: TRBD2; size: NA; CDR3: CASSLRWSGRDNEQFF; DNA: TGTGCCAGCAGCTTAAGGTGGTCGGGGAGGGACAATGAGCAGTTCTTC
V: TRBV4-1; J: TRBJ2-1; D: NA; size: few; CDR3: CASSQGWAGVNEQFF; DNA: TGCGCCAGCAGCCAAGGTTGGGCAGGGGTTAATGAGCAGTTCTTC
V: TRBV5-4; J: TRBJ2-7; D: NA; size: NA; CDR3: CASSLTSSEQYF; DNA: TGTGCCAGCAGCCTCACTTCCAGCGAGCAGTACTTC
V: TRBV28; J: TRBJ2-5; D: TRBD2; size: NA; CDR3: CASSLLGSGQVETQYF; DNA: TGTGCCAGCAGTTTGTTGGGTAGCGGGCAAGTAGAGACCCAGTACTTC
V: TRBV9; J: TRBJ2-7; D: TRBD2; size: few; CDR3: CASSIGTSDREQYF; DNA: TGTGCCAGCAGCATCGGGACTAGCGACCGCGAGCAGTACTTC
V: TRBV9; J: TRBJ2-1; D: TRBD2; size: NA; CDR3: CASSVIVAAGEDEQFF; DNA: TGTGCCAGCAGCGTAATAGTTGCGGCGGGAGAAGATGAGCAGTTCTTC
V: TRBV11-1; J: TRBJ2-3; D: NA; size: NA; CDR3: CASSLPGSGTDTQYF; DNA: TGTGCCAGCAGCTTACCCGGGAGTGGCACAGATACGCAGTATTTT
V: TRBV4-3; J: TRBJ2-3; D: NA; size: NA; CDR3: CASSQGWSVAATSTDTQYF; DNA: TGCGCCAGCAGCCAAGGTTGGAGTGTTGCGGCTACTAGCACAGATACGCAGTATTTT
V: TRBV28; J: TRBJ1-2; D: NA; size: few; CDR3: CASTGRADGYTF; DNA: TGTGCCAGCACCGGGAGGGCTGACGGCTACACCTTC
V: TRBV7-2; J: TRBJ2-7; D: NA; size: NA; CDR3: CASSLAGGATYEQYF; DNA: TGTGCCAGCAGCTTAGCGGGGGGAGCCACCTACGAGCAGTACTTC